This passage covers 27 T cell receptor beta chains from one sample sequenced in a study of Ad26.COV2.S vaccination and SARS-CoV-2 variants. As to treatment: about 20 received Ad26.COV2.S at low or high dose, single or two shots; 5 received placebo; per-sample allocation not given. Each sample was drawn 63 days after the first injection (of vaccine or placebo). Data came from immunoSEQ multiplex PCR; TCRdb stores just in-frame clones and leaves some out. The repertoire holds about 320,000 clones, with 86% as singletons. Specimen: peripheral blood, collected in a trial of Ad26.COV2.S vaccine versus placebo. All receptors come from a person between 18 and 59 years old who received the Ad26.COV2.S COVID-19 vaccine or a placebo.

The CDR3 spells CASHWGSRYEQYF. The DNA for the CDR3 is TGTGCCAGCCATTGGGGGTCCCGCTACGAGCAGTACTTC. The rearrangement links TRBV5-6 to TRBJ2-7; tentatively, D is TRBD1 or TRBD2 (5 bases each). The CDR3 has 13 residues. Germline V gives CDR1 SGHDT, CDR2 YYEEEE. The V gene lost 7 bases and the J gene lost 3 bases, with 14 bases spanning the gap.

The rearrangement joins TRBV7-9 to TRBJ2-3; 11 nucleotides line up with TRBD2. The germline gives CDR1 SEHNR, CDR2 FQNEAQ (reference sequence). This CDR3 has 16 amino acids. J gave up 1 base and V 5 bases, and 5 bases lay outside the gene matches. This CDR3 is CASSPQTSGGTDTQYF. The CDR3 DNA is TGTGCCAGCAGCCCGCAGACTAGCGGGGGCACAGATACGCAGTATTTT.

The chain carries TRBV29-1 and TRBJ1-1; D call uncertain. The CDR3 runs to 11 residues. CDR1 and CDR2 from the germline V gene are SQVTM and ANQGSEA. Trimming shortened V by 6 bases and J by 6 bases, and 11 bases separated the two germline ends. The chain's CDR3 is CSVRERAEAFF. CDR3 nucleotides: TGCAGCGTCCGGGAACGGGCTGAAGCTTTCTTT.

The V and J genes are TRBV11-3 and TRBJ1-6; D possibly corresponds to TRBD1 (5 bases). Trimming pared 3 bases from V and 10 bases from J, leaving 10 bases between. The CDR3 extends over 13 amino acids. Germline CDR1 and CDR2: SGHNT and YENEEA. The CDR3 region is CASSLGRGSPLHF. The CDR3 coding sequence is TGTGCCAGCAGCTTGGGACGGGGATCACCCCTCCACTTT.

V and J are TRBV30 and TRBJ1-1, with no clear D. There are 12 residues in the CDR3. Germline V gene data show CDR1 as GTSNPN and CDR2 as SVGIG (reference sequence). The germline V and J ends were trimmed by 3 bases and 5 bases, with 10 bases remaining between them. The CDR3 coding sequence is TGTGCCTGGAGGGGGAAGCGGACTGAAGCTTTCTTT. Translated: CAWRGKRTEAFF.

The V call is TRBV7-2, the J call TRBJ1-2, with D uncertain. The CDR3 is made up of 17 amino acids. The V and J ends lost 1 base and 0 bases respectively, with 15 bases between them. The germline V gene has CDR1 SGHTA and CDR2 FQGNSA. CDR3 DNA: TGTGCCAGCAGCTTAGTAGGCAGGAAAGCCTCTAACTATGGCTACACCTTC. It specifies CASSLVGRKASNYGYTF. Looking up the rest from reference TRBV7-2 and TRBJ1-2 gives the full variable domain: GAGVSQSPSNKVTEKGKDVELRCDPISGHTALYWYRQSLGQGLEFLIYFQGNSAPDKSGLPSDRFSAERTGGSVSTLTIQRTQQEDSAVYLCASSLVGRKASNYGYTFGSGTRLTVV.

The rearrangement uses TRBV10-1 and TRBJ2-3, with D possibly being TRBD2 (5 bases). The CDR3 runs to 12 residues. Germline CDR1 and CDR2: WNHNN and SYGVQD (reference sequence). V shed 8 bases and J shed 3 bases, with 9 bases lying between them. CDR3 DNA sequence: TGCGCCAGCGCTGGGGAGACAGATACGCAGTATTTT. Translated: CASAGETDTQYF.

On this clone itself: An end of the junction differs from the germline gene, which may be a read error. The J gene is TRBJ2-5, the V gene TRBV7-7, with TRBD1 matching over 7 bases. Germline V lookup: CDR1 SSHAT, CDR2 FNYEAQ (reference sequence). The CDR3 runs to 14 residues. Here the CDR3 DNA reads TGTGCTAGCAGCTTAGAGGGACCAGGGGGGACCCAGTACTTC. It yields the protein CASSLEGPGGTQYF.

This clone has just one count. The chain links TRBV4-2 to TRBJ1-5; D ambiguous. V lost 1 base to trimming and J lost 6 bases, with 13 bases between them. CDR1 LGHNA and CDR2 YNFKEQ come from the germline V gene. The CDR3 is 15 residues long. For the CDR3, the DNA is TGTGCCAGCAGCCAAGGAATGCTGGGCACTCAGCCCCAGCATTTT. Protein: CASSQGMLGTQPQHF.

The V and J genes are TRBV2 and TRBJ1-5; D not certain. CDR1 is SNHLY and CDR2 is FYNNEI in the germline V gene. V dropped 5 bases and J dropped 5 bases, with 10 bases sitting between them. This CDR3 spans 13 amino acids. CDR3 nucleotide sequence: TGTGCCAGCAGTCCTGCATTGTATCAGCCCCAGCATTTT. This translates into CASSPALYQPQHF.

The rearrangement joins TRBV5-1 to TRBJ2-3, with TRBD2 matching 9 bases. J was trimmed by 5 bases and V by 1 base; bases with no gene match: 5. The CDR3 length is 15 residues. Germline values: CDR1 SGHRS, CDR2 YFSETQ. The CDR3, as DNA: TGCGCCAGCAGCTTGATAGCGGGGGCGGGAGATACGCAGTATTTT. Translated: CASSLIAGAGDTQYF.

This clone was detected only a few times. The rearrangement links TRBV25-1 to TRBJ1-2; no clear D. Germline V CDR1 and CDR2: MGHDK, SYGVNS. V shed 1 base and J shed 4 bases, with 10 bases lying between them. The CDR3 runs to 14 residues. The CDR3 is CASSELGLFYGYTF. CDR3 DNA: TGTGCCAGCAGTGAATTAGGGTTGTTCTATGGCTACACCTTC.

CDR3 region: CASSSQTGFGQPQHF. The CDR3 region has the DNA TGTGCCAGCAGCTCCCAAACAGGGTTCGGTCAGCCCCAGCATTTT. The genes are TRBV5-6 and TRBJ1-5; TRBD1 might be the D (6 bases). Germline CDR1 is SGHDT and CDR2 is YYEEEE. This CDR3 has 15 residues. Trimming took off 3 bases at V and 6 bases at J, with 16 bases between the two ends.

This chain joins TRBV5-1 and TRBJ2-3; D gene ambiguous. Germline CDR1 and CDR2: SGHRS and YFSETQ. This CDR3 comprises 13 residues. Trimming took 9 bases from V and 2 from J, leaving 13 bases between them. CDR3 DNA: TGCGCCACTGCAACCTCCCTCACAGATACGCAGTATTTT. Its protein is CATATSLTDTQYF.

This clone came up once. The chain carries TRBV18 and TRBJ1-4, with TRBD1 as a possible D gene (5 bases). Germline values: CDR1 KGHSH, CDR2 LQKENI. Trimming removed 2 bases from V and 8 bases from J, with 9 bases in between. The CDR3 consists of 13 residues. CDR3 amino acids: CASSPGAGEKLFF. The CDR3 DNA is TGTGCCAGCTCACCAGGGGCGGGCGAAAAACTGTTTTTT.

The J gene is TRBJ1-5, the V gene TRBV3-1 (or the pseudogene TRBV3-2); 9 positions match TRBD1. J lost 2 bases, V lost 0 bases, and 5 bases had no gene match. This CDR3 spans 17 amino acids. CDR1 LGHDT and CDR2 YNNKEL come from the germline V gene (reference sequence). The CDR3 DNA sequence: TGTGCCAGCAGCCAAGATGCACAGGGGGCAGGCAATCAGCCCCAGCATTTT. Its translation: CASSQDAQGAGNQPQHF.

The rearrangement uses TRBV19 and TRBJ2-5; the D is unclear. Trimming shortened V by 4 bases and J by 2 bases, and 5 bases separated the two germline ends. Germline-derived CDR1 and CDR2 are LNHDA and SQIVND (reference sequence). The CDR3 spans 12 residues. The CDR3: CASSRSQETQYF. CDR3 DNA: TGTGCCAGTAGTAGGTCGCAAGAGACCCAGTACTTC.

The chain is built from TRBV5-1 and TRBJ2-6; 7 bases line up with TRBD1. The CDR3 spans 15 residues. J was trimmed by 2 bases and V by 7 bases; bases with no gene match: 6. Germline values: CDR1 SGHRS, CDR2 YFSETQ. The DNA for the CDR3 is TGCGCCAGCGGGGCAGGGGGTACTGGGGCCAACGTCCTGACTTTC. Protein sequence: CASGAGGTGANVLTF.

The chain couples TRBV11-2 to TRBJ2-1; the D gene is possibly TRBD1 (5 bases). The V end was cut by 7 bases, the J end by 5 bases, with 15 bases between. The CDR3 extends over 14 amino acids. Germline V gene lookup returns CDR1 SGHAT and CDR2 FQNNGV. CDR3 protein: CASNSLGLDNEQFF. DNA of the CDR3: TGTGCCAGCAACTCCCTGGGGCTAGACAATGAGCAGTTCTTC.

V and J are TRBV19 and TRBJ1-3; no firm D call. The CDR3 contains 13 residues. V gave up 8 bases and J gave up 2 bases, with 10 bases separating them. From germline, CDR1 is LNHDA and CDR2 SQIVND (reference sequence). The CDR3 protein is CASERGAGNTIYF. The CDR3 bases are TGTGCCAGTGAGCGGGGAGCTGGAAACACCATATATTTT. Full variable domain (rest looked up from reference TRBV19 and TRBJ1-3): DGGITQSPKYLFRKEGQNVTLSCEQNLNHDAMYWYRQDPGQGLRLIYYSQIVNDFQKGDIAEGYSVSREKKESFPLTVTSAQKNPTAFYLCASERGAGNTIYFGEGSWLTVV.

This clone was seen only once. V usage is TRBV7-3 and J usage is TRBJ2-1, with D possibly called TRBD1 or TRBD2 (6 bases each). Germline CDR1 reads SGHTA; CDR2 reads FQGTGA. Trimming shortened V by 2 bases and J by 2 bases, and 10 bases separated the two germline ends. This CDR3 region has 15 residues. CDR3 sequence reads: CASSLVRGPYNEQFF. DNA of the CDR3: TGTGCCAGCAGCTTAGTCCGGGGGCCCTACAATGAGCAGTTCTTC.

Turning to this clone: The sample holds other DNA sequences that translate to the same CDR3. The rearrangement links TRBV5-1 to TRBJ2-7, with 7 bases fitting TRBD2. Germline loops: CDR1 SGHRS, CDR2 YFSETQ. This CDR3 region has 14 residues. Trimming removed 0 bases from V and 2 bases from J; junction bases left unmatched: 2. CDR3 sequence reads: CASSLVGTTYEQYF. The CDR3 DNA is TGCGCCAGCAGCTTGGTTGGGACTACCTACGAGCAGTACTTC.

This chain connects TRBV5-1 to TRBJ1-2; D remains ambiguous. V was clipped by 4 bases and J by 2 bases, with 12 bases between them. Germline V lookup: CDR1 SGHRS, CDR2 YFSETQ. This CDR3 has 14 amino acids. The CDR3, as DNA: TGCGCCAGCAGCCCTAAGACGGTGAACTATGGCTACACCTTC. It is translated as CASSPKTVNYGYTF.

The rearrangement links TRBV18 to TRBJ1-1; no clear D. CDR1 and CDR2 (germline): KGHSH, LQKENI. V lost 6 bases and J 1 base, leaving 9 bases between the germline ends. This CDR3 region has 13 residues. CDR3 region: CASSRLENTEAFF. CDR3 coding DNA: TGTGCCAGCTCCCGACTGGAGAACACTGAAGCTTTCTTT. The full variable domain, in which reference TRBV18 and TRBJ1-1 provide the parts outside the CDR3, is NAGVMQNPRHLVRRRGQEARLRCSPMKGHSHVYWYRQLPEEGLKFMVYLQKENIIDESGMPKERFSAEFPKEGPSILRIQQVVRGDSAAYFCASSRLENTEAFFGQGTRLTVV.

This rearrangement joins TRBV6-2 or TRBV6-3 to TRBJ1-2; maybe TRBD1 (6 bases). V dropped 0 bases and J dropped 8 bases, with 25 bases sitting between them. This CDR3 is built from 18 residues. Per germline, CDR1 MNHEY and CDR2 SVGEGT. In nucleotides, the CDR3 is TGTGCCAGCAGTTACTCGATGGTATGGGGCCGGGGGCTTGGAGGCTACACCTTC. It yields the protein CASSYSMVWGRGLGGYTF.

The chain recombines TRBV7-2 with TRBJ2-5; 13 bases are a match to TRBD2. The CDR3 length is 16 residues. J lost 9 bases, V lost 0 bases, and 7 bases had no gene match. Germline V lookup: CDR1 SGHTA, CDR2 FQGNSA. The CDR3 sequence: CASSLAGTSGAGAQYF. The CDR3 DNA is TGTGCCAGCAGCTTAGCCGGGACTAGCGGGGCGGGGGCCCAGTACTTC.

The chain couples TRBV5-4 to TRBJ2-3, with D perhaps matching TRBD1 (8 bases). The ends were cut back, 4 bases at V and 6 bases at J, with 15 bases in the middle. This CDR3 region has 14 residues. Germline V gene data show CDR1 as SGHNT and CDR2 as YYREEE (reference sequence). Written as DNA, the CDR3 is TGTGCCAGCAGCCATACAGGGGGAGGGGATACGCAGTATTTT. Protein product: CASSHTGGGDTQYF.